This T cell receptor (beta chain) was recorded in a study of CD8 T cells in ankylosing spondylitis (dated by TCRdb to about 2017). Background for the entire study: T cell receptor beta repertoires were profiled in healthy donors and ankylosing spondylitis patients so that disease-linked TCR variants could be found. The full study cohort was made up of 25 to 30 ankylosing spondylitis patients and 108 healthy donors. Peripheral blood was sampled, and synovial fluid was also collected from ankylosing spondylitis patients.

The paper as a whole reports these results and caveats: Some motif variants were previously reported in synovial fluid and blood of reactive arthritis patients, suggesting common disease-initiation mechanisms. A TCR beta motif of 7 or 8 highly homologous amino acid variants appeared characteristic of blood from ankylosing spondylitis patients. The disease-linked clones were reported to be significantly enriched in matched synovial fluid samples from ankylosing spondylitis patients. A CD8+ phenotype was shown by the disease-linked clones, which were found at relatively low frequencies in peripheral blood.

From cysteine to phenylalanine, the CDR3 is 14 amino acids long. Just CDR3 DNA is preserved here, 42 bases in frame from base 1. Deletion took 5 bases off V and 1 base off J, with a span of 9 bases between the germline ends. This sample was sequenced with an Illumina HiSeq 2500. Quantitative 5'-RACE with molecular barcodes was used to prepare TCR beta libraries. Per the authors' processing: A new computational method based on a probabilistic model of VDJ rearrangement was used to identify disease-linked TCR variants. The public reads were reprocessed in TCRdb via fastp at Q25 and MiXCR, keeping in-frame beta chains. Identical CDR3 proteins give one entry, which carries the most common genes and DNA. It is TCRdb's table, rather than the study itself, that gives the V and J calls and clone size. The sample table contains under 200,000 distinct CDR3 sequences; only one count was recorded for 9.8% of them. The ten biggest clones cover approximately 15% of the sample.

This clonotype has ten or more counts. Its antigen remains undetermined. There are no base qualities to consult, and no much larger clone falls within one base. Sequencing was performed on blood, either unsorted or a sorted T cell fraction (not recorded which). The source is a female donor with ankylosing spondylitis or in good health (not recorded which). In this chain, TRBV12-3 or TRBV12-4 is recombined with TRBJ1-5; tentative D gene TRBD1, with 5 bases matching. This receptor carries the CDR3 CASSPQGSNQPQHF. DNA sequence: TGTGCCAGCAGTCCCCAGGGAAGCAATCAGCCCCAGCATTTT.